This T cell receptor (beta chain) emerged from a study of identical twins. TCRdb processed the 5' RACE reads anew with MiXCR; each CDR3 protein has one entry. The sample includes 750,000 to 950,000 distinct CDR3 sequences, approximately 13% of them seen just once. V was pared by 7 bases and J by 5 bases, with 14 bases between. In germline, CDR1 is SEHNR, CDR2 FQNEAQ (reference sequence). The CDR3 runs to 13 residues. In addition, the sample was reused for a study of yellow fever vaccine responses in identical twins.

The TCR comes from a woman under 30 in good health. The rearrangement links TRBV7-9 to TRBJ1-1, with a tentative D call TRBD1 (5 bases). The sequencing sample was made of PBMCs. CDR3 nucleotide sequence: TGTGCCAGCACCCCCAGGGACGAGACTGAAGCTTTCTTT. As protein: CASTPRDETEAFF.